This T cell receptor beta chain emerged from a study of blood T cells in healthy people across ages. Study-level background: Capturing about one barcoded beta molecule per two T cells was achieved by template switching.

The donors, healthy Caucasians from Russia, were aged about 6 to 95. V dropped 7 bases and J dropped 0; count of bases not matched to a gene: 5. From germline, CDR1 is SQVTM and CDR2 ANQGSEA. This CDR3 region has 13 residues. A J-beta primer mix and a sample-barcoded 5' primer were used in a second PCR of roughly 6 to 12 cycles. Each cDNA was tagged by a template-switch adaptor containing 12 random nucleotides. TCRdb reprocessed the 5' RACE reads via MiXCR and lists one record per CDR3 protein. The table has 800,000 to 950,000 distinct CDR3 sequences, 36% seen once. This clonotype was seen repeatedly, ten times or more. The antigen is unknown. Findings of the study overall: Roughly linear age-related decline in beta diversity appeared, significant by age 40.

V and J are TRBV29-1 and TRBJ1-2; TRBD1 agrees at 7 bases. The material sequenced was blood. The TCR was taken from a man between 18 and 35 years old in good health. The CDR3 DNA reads TGCAGCGGGAGGGACAGTGCTAACTATGGCTACACCTTC. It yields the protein CSGRDSANYGYTF.